Given below is one TCR beta chain in context. These data are taken from a study of OX40 agonist ivuxolimab in advanced cancers. Study as a whole: Treatment received earlier with anti-PD-1, anti-PD-L1 or anti-CTLA-4 agents was allowed, and 40% had some.

Using immunoSEQ multiplex PCR, the repertoire was profiled, and TCRdb retains in-frame clones only, with some absent. The sample lists 50,000 to 55,000 clones; about 89% were seen once. This CDR3 has 14 amino acids. V was clipped by 4 bases and J by 2 bases, with 12 bases between them. Germline CDR1 and CDR2: SGHRS and YFSETQ. The rearrangement joins TRBV5-1 to TRBJ1-2, with a possible D match to TRBD1 (5 bases). The clonotype was recovered from an adult with an advanced solid tumor such as melanoma, head and neck, liver or kidney cancer. Here the sequenced sample was CD4+ or CD8+ T cells sorted from blood, taken in a trial of the OX40 agonist ivuxolimab. The CDR3 DNA reads TGCGCCAGCAGCCCCCGACAGAAAAACTATGGCTACACCTTC. Translated: CASSPRQKNYGYTF.